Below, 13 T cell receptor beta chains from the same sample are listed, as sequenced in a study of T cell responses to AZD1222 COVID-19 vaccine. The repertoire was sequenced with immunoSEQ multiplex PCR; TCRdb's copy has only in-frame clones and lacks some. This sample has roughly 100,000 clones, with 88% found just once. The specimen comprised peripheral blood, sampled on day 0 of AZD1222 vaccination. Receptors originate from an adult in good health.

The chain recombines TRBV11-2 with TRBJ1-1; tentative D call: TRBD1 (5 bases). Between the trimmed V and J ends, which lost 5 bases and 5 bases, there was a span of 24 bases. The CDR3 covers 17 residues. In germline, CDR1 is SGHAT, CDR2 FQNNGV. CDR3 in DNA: TGTGCCAGCAGCCTTAGGGCGACAATGGGAGGGGCAACTGAAGCTTTCTTT. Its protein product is CASSLRATMGGATEAFF.

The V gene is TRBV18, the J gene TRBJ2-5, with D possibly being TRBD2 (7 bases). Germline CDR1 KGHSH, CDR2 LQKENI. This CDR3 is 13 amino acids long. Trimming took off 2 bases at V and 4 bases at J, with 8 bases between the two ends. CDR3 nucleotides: TGTGCCAGCTCACCAAGGGGGGGAGAGACCCAGTACTTC. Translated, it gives CASSPRGGETQYF.

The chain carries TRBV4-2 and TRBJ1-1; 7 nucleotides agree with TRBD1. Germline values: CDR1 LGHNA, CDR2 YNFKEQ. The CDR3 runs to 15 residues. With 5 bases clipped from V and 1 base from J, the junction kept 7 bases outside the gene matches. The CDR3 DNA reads TGTGCCAGCAGCATTGAGGACAGGCAGAACACTGAAGCTTTCTTT. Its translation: CASSIEDRQNTEAFF.

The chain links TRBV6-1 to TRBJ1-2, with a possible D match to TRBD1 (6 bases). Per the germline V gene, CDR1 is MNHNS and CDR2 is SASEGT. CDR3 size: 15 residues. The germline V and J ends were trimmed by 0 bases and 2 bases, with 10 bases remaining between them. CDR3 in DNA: TGTGCCAGCAGTGAAGCGGGGGCGCGGAACTATGGCTACACCTTC. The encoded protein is CASSEAGARNYGYTF.

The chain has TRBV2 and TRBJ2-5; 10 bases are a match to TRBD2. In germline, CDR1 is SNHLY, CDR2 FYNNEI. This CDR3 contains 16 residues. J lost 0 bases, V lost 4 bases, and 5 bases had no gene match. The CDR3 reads CASSASSGSYQETQYF. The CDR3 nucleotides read TGTGCCAGCAGTGCCTCTAGCGGGAGTTACCAAGAGACCCAGTACTTC.

In DNA, the CDR3 is TGTGCCACCAGTGATGTCACGCGACCCTTAAGCACAGATACGCAGTATTTT. As protein: CATSDVTRPLSTDTQYF. The chain combines TRBV24-1 with TRBJ2-3; D uncertain. V lost 3 bases and J lost 0, with 15 bases in between. In germline, CDR1 is KGHDR, CDR2 SFDVKD. CDR3 length equals 17 residues.

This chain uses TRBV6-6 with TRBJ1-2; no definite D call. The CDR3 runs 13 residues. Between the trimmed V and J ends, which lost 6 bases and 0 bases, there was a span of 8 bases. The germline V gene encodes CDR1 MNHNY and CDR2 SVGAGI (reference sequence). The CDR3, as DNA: TGTGCCAGCAGCTTTAGAGCTAACTATGGCTACACCTTC. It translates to CASSFRANYGYTF.

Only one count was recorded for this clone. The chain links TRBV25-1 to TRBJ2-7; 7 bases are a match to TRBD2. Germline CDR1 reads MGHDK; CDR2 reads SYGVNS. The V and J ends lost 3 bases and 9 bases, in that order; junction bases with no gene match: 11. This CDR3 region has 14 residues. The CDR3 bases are TGTGCCAGCAGTGATGCTCTAGCGGACTTCTGGCAGTACTTC. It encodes CASSDALADFWQYF.

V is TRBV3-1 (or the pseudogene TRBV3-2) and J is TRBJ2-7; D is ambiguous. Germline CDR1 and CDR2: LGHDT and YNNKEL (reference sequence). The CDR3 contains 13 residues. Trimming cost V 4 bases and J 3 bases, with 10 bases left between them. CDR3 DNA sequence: TGTGCCAGCAGCCCGAAAAGGAACTACGAGCAGTACTTC. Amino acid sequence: CASSPKRNYEQYF.

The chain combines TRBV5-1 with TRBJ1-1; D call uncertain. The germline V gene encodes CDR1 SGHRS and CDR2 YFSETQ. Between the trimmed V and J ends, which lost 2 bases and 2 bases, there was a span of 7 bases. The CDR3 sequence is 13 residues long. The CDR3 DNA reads TGCGCCAGCAGCTTAAACAGTAACACTGAAGCTTTCTTT. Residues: CASSLNSNTEAFF.

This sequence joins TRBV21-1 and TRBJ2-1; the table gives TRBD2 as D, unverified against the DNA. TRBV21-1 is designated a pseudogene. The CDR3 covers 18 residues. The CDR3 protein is CASSKGIGQASGINEQFF. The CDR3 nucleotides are TGTGCCAGCAGCAAAGGAATTGGGCAAGCTAGCGGGATCAATGAGCAGTTCTTC.

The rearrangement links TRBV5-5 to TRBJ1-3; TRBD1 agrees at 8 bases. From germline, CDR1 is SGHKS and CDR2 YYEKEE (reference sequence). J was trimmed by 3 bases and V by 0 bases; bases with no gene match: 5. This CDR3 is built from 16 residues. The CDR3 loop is CASSLAEDRVGNTIYF. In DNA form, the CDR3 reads TGTGCCAGCAGCTTGGCCGAGGACAGGGTTGGAAACACCATATATTTT.

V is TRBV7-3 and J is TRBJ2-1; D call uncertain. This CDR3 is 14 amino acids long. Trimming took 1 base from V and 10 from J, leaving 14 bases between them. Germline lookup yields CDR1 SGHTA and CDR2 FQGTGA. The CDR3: CASSLNSASEEQFF. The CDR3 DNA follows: TGTGCCAGCAGCTTAAACTCGGCCTCGGAGGAGCAGTTCTTC.